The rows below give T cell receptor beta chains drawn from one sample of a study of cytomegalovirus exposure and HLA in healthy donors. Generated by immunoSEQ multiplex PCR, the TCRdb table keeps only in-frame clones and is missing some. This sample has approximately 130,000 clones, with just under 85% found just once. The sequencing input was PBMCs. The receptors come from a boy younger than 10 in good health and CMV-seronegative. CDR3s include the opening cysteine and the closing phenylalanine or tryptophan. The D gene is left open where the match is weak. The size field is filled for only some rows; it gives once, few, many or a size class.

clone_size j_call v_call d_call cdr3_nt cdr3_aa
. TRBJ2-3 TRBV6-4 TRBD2 TGTGCCAGCAGTCCCTCCCCGGGCGGGGGGTCAGATACGCAGTATTTT CASSPSPGGGSDTQYF
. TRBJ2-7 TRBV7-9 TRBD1 TGTGCCAGCAGCCCGGGACAGGGCACCTACGAGCAGTACTTC CASSPGQGTYEQYF
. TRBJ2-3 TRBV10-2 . TGCGCCAGCAGTGAAGCCGGTGTGGATACGCAGTATTTT CASSEAGVDTQYF
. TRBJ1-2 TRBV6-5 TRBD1 TGTGCCAGCAGTTACTCCGACAGGGGTAACTATGGCTACACCTTC CASSYSDRGNYGYTF
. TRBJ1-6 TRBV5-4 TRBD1 TGTGCCAGCAGCTTTACAGGGGCCAATTCACCCCTCCACTTT CASSFTGANSPLHF
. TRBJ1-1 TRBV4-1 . TGCGCCAGCAGCCAAGCAGGGTCCACTGAAGCTTTCTTT CASSQAGSTEAFF
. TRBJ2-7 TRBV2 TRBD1 TGTGCCAGCAGTGTAGTACAGGGGGCCTACGAGCAGTACTTC CASSVVQGAYEQYF
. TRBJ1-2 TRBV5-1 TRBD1 TGCGCCAGCAGCTTGTACCTACGGGACAGTAAAGGCTACACCTTC CASSLYLRDSKGYTF
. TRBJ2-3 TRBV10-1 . TGCGCCAGCAGTGAGTACCCGAGAGATACGCAGTATTTT CASSEYPRDTQYF
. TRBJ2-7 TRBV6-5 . TGTGCCAGCAGTTACGACAGGACACTCTACGAGCAGTACTTC CASSYDRTLYEQYF
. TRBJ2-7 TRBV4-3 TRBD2 TGCGCCAGCAGCCAAGGCCGGGACTACTCCTACGAGCAGTACTTC CASSQGRDYSYEQYF
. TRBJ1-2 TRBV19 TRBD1 TGTGCCAGTACCTTATTGACAGGGAATACGGCTAACTATGGCTACACCTTC CASTLLTGNTANYGYTF
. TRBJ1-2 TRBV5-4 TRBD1 TGTGCCAGCAGCTTGGGGGTGACAGGGCCCTATGGCTACACCTTC CASSLGVTGPYGYTF
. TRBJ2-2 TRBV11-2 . TGTGCCAGCAGCTTAGCTCCGGCTAGCTCGTCCGGGGAGCTGTTTTTT CASSLAPASSSGELFF
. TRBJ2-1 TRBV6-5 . TGTGCCGCACTCGGCAGGTACAATGAGCAGTTCTTC CAALGRYNEQFF
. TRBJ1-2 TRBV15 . TGTGCCACCAGCAGAGTTCAGGGCCTCTATGGCTACACCTTC CATSRVQGLYGYTF
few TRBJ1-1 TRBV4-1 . TGCGCCAGCAGCCAAGAGGGGGGGAACACTGAAGCTTTCTTT CASSQEGGNTEAFF
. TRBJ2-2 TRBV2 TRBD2 TGTGCCAGCAGTACCCTAGCGGGGGGGTACACCGGGGAGCTGTTTTTT CASSTLAGGYTGELFF
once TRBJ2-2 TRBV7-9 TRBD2 TGTGCCAGCAGCCGAACCCGGGGGAGGGACACCGGGGAGCTGTTTTTT CASSRTRGRDTGELFF
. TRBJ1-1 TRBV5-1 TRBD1 TGCGCCAGCAGGGAAACAGGGGATCTGAACACTGAAGCTTTCTTT CASRETGDLNTEAFF
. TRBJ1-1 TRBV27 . TGTGCCAGCAGTTTATCGGGCGGGGTGGGTACTTTCTTT CASSLSGGVGTFF
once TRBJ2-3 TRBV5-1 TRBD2 TGCGCCAGCAGCTTGGAGGGAGCGGGACCTAGCACAGATACGCAGTATTTT CASSLEGAGPSTDTQYF
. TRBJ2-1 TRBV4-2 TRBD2 TGTGCCAGCAGCCTAGGACTAGCGGGAGAAACTGAGCAGTTCTTC CASSLGLAGETEQFF